The 28 T cell receptor beta chains given below trace back to one sample, sequenced in a study of cytomegalovirus exposure and HLA in healthy donors. Both 60 Vbeta primers and 13 Jbeta primers went into the PCR. Repertoires were generated with immunoSEQ multiplex PCR, while TCRdb's copy carries only in-frame clones and drops some. This table has over 100,000 clones, roughly 80% appearing once. Sequenced input: PBMCs. Source of these receptors: a man between 25 and 39 years old in good health and CMV-seronegative.

The table lists this clone with a count of one. The J gene is TRBJ1-5, the V gene TRBV2; 7 bases are a match to TRBD1. J gave up 3 bases and V 6 bases, and 5 bases lay outside the gene matches. CDR1 SNHLY and CDR2 FYNNEI come from the germline V gene. The CDR3 length is 14 residues. This chain's CDR3 is CASRHGTANQPQHF. The CDR3 coding sequence is TGTGCCAGCAGACACGGGACAGCCAATCAGCCCCAGCATTTT.

V and J are TRBV9 and TRBJ2-7; 8 bases are a match to TRBD2. This CDR3 region has 17 residues. With V trimmed by 3 bases and J by 0 bases, 11 bases remained unmatched. Germline CDR1 and CDR2: SGDLS and YYNGEE. The CDR3 DNA follows: TGTGCCAGCAGCGCCCTTGCCGGGACTAGTAACTCCTACGAGCAGTACTTC. Translating gives CASSALAGTSNSYEQYF. The full variable domain, its missing parts supplied by reference TRBV9 and TRBJ2-7, is DSGVTQTPKHLITATGQRVTLRCSPRSGDLSVYWYQQSLDQGLQFLIQYYNGEERAKGNILERFSAQQFPDLHSELNLSSLELGDSALYFCASSALAGTSNSYEQYFGPGTRLTVT.

J is TRBJ2-1 and V is TRBV5-1; 8 bases match TRBD1. The germline V gene has CDR1 SGHRS and CDR2 YFSETQ. Trimming took 2 bases from V and 3 from J; bases not matched to a gene: 10. The CDR3 contains 17 residues. In DNA, the CDR3 is TGCGCCAGCAGCTTTTCCCGACAGGGGATGAACTACAATGAGCAGTTCTTC. Translating gives CASSFSRQGMNYNEQFF.

Only a few counts were recorded for this clone. V usage is TRBV6-1 and J usage is TRBJ2-7; TRBD2 matches 8 bases. The CDR3 has 15 residues. V dropped 1 base and J dropped 2; count of bases not matched to a gene: 4. CDR1 is MNHNS and CDR2 is SASEGT in the germline V gene. CDR3 protein: CASSEDSGIPYEQYF. In DNA form, the CDR3 reads TGTGCCAGCAGTGAAGATAGCGGGATCCCCTACGAGCAGTACTTC.

In its sample, this clone was seen a few times. V is TRBV5-4 and J is TRBJ2-2; D may be TRBD1 (5 bases). Between the trimmed V and J ends, which lost 1 base and 6 bases, there was a span of 13 bases. This CDR3 region has 15 residues. Germline V CDR1 and CDR2: SGHNT, YYREEE (reference sequence). The CDR3 loop reads CASSLQGVESGELFF. The CDR3 DNA reads TGTGCCAGCAGCTTGCAAGGGGTCGAGTCCGGGGAGCTGTTTTTT.

The chain is built from TRBV30 and TRBJ1-2, with D perhaps TRBD1 (5 bases). The CDR3 extends over 15 amino acids. V was pared by 1 base and J by 2 bases, with 14 bases between. Germline assignment: CDR1 GTSNPN and CDR2 SVGIG (reference sequence). The CDR3 DNA follows: TGTGCCTGGAGTGAACTTAGACGGGGGAACTATGGCTACACCTTC. This gives the protein CAWSELRRGNYGYTF. The whole variable domain, remainder taken from reference TRBV30 and TRBJ1-2, is SQTIHQWPATLVQPVGSPLSLECTVEGTSNPNLYWYRQAAGRGLQLLFYSVGIGQISSEVPQNLSASRPQDRQFILSSKKLLLSDSGFYLCAWSELRRGNYGYTFGSGTRLTVV.

The table lists this clone with a few counts. The rearrangement uses TRBV14 and TRBJ1-1; D ambiguous. Per the germline V gene, CDR1 is SGHDN and CDR2 is FVKESK. There are 16 residues in the CDR3. The V end lost 0 bases, the J end lost 7 bases, and 18 bases lay between the germline ends. The CDR3 DNA reads TGTGCCAGCAGCCAAGAGCTCGGGAACTTACGCGATGAAGCTTTCTTT. It is translated as CASSQELGNLRDEAFF.

This chain links TRBV5-5 with TRBJ2-4; D not certain. Germline CDR1 and CDR2: SGHKS and YYEKEE (reference sequence). Trimming removed 1 base from V and 5 bases from J, with 10 bases in between. This CDR3 comprises 14 residues. As DNA, the CDR3 is TGTGCCAGCAGCTTGTCACATACCGAAAACATTCAGTACTTC. Translation: CASSLSHTENIQYF.

The V gene is TRBV9, the J gene TRBJ1-3; unclear D gene. The CDR3 runs to 12 residues. The germline gives CDR1 SGDLS, CDR2 YYNGEE. Trimming took off 3 bases at V and 8 bases at J, with 9 bases between the two ends. The CDR3 region is CASSAPGYTIYF. CDR3 in DNA: TGTGCCAGCAGCGCCCCCGGGTACACCATATATTTT.

The CDR3 DNA reads as TGTGCCAGCAGCGAATCGGGACAGGGGGCCCGGGGCCACGAGCAGTACTTC. It specifies CASSESGQGARGHEQYF. This sequence joins TRBV11-3 and TRBJ2-7; 12 bases match TRBD1. From germline, CDR1 is SGHNT and CDR2 YENEEA. After removal of 5 bases from V and 5 bases from J, the junction contained 13 bases not matched to a gene. The CDR3 has 17 amino acids.

V and J are TRBV5-6 and TRBJ1-2; D unresolved. The CDR3 consists of 13 residues. V lost 0 bases to trimming and J lost 8 bases, with 11 bases between them. In germline, CDR1 is SGHDT, CDR2 YYEEEE. CDR3 sequence: CASSLAISGGYTF. CDR3 bases: TGTGCCAGCAGCTTGGCCATCAGTGGCGGCTACACCTTC.

The chain couples TRBV28 to TRBJ2-7; D perhaps matches TRBD2 (5 bases). The length of the CDR3 is 14 residues. Trimming pared 3 bases from V and 2 bases from J, leaving 11 bases between. The V gene's germline CDR1 is MDHEN and CDR2 SYDVKM. The CDR3 DNA reads TGTGCCAGCAGTTTCCCGAACGGGGCCTACGAGCAGTACTTC. Its translation: CASSFPNGAYEQYF.

This sequence joins TRBV6-1 and TRBJ2-7; 9 positions agree with TRBD2. CDR1 and CDR2 (germline): MNHNS, SASEGT. The trim removed 3 bases at V and 2 bases at J, leaving 8 bases unmatched. CDR3 length: 16 residues. DNA for the CDR3: TGTGCCAGCAGTGAGCCCGGGACTAGCCGACCCTACGAGCAGTACTTC. Protein: CASSEPGTSRPYEQYF.

In this sample, this clone turned up once. V gene TRBV4-1 combines with J gene TRBJ2-3; 8 bases align to TRBD2. Germline loops: CDR1 MGHRA, CDR2 YSYEKL. The CDR3 has 13 amino acids. V was pared by 4 bases and J by 6 bases, with 3 bases of the junction left unmatched. DNA of the CDR3: TGCGCCAGCAGCCGGGGACTAGATGATACGCAGTATTTT. It codes for CASSRGLDDTQYF.

The rearrangement links TRBV19 to TRBJ1-6, with TRBD1 matching 7 bases. The junction had 11 bases not matched to a gene; V was cut back by 5 bases and J by 7 bases. CDR1 is LNHDA, CDR2 SQIVND, per germline (reference sequence). This CDR3 region has 16 residues. The CDR3 loop is CASSLLGQVGNSPLHF. The CDR3 nucleotides are TGTGCCAGTAGTCTTCTCGGACAGGTTGGAAATTCACCCCTCCACTTT.

A single count supports this clone. This chain joins TRBV13 and TRBJ2-7; the match to TRBD2 covers 14 bases. This CDR3 has 18 amino acids. Germline V gene lookup returns CDR1 PRHDT and CDR2 FYEKMQ (reference sequence). The J segment lost 5 bases and the V segment lost 5 bases, leaving 14 bases of the junction unmatched. CDR3: CASSPPPWTSGGLNEQYF. CDR3 coding DNA: TGTGCCAGCAGCCCGCCTCCGTGGACTAGCGGGGGGTTGAACGAGCAGTACTTC.

This clone has a handful of counts. This rearrangement joins TRBV7-9 to TRBJ2-2, with 7 bases lining up with TRBD1. The CDR3 has 16 residues. Trimming cost V 0 bases and J 1 base; bases outside gene matches: 2. Looked up from germline, CDR1 is SEHNR and CDR2 is FQNEAQ (reference sequence). In nucleotides, the CDR3 is TGTGCCAGCAGCTTAGCCACAGGGGTGAACACCGGGGAGCTGTTTTTT. Protein: CASSLATGVNTGELFF. The whole variable domain, remainder taken from reference TRBV7-9 and TRBJ2-2, is DTGVSQNPRHKITKRGQNVTFRCDPISEHNRLYWYRQTLGQGPEFLTYFQNEAQLEKSRLLSDRFSAERPKGSFSTLEIQRTEQGDSAMYLCASSLATGVNTGELFFGEGSRLTVL.

Only a few counts were recorded for this clone. This sequence joins TRBV29-1 and TRBJ2-7; D remains ambiguous. Trimming left V 3 bases short and J 12 bases short, with 18 bases between. Germline CDR1 reads SQVTM; CDR2 reads ANQGSEA. The CDR3 runs to 12 residues. CDR3 DNA: TGCAGCGTTGAGGAGCCAGAGACCATTCGGTACTTC. Its protein is CSVEEPETIRYF.

A word on this clone: The junction and the germline gene differ at one end; a read error may be behind it. The chain uses TRBV4-3 and TRBJ2-4, with D perhaps matching TRBD1 (5 bases). This CDR3 spans 17 amino acids. The germline CDR1 and CDR2 sequences are LGHNA and YSLEER. CDR3 nucleotide sequence: TGCGCCAGCAGCCAAGATGGTCCAGGGATAGCCAAAAACAGTCAGTACTTC. It yields the protein CASSQDGPGIAKNSQYF.

About this clone itself: Germline is not matched at one junction end, which may reflect a read error. The genes are TRBV28 and TRBJ1-2; D is undetermined. The CDR3 covers 14 residues. Germline V gene sequence: CDR1 MDHEN, CDR2 SYDVKM. The CDR3 loop reads CASSLLKGGYSYTF. DNA for the CDR3: TGTGCCAGCAGTTTATTGAAGGGAGGCTATAGCTACACCTTC.

Worth noting for this clone: The junction departs from germline at one end; a sequencing error may be responsible. The V gene is TRBV18, the J gene TRBJ2-4; maybe TRBD2 (7 bases). This CDR3 has 15 amino acids. Germline V gene sequence: CDR1 KGHSH, CDR2 LQKENI. CDR3 residues: CASSKTGGSLNSQYF. DNA of the CDR3: TGTGCCAGCTCCAAGACGGGGGGCTCGTTAAACAGTCAGTACTTC.

The chain carries TRBV6-5 and TRBJ2-3; 12 nucleotides agree with TRBD2. Germline loops: CDR1 MNHEY, CDR2 SVGAGI. This CDR3 spans 15 amino acids. V lost 10 bases, J lost 5 bases, and 10 bases stayed unmatched. CDR3 nucleotide sequence: TGTGCCACCCAACTAGCGGGGGGCGGGGGAGATACGCAGTATTTT. It is translated as CATQLAGGGGDTQYF.

This sequence joins TRBV4-3 and TRBJ1-2, with no clear D. CDR3 length equals 12 residues. CDR1 and CDR2 (germline): LGHNA, YSLEER. V lost 1 base to trimming and J lost 8 bases, with 8 bases between them. The CDR3 nucleotides are TGCGCCAGCAGCCAAGCTCCACTGGGCTACACCTTC. It specifies CASSQAPLGYTF.

This chain links TRBV4-2 with TRBJ1-3; unclear D gene. CDR3 length: 14 residues. V was shortened by 2 bases and J by 0 bases, with 5 bases between the two germline ends. CDR1 and CDR2 from the germline V gene are LGHNA and YNFKEQ. CDR3 DNA: TGTGCCAGCAGCCAAAGAGGCTCTGGAAACACCATATATTTT. Its protein is CASSQRGSGNTIYF.

J is TRBJ2-1 and V is TRBV12-5; 10 bases map to TRBD1. The CDR3 length is 15 residues. V lost 5 bases, J lost 8 bases, and 9 bases stayed unmatched. Germline V CDR1 and CDR2: LGHNT, FRNRAP. The CDR3 sequence: CASGTGTGVVDEQFF. The DNA for the CDR3 is TGTGCTAGTGGTACCGGGACAGGGGTTGTGGATGAGCAGTTCTTC.

In regard to this clone: Its ends do not fully match the called genes, so a read error is possible. This chain joins TRBV19 and TRBJ2-6, with TRBD1 matching 7 bases. The CDR3 runs 16 residues. The germline gives CDR1 LNHDA, CDR2 SQIVND (reference sequence). The CDR3 loop is CASETGAPSGANGLTF. The CDR3 nucleotides read TGTGCCAGCGAAACAGGGGCCCCCTCTGGGGCCAACGGCCTGACTTTC.

As DNA, the CDR3 is TGCAGCGTTCGTTTGGCCCGAGGACAGGGGGGCAACGAGCAGTACTTC. Translation: CSVRLARGQGGNEQYF. The chain combines TRBV29-1 with TRBJ2-7; TRBD1 aligns across 10 bases. V was pared by 5 bases and J by 5 bases, with 15 bases of the junction left unmatched. Germline CDR1 and CDR2: SQVTM and ANQGSEA. This CDR3 has 16 residues.

The rearrangement joins TRBV9 to TRBJ2-2, with 8 bases matching TRBD1. The CDR3 totals 14 residues. The germline V gene has CDR1 SGDLS and CDR2 YYNGEE. V was clipped by 7 bases and J by 6 bases; unmatched bases: 8. The CDR3 nucleotides are TGTGCCAGCGGCCCACGGACAGGGTCCGGGGAGCTGTTTTTT. Its translation: CASGPRTGSGELFF.